The sequence of this T cell receptor beta chain was determined in a study of response to subunit inactivated influenza vaccine. Study-wide points: Authors suggested that a seasonal influenza vaccination recruits few new T cells each time.

CDR3 length: 16 amino acids. The V and J ends lost 0 bases and 2 bases respectively, with 11 bases between them. Per the germline V gene, CDR1 is LGHNA and CDR2 is YSLEER. Each CDR3 protein is one row after TCRdb ran MiXCR on the RT-PCR reads. The data hold 800,000 or so distinct CDR3 sequences, with over 20% observed a single time. Remarks on this clonotype: Antigen specificity is unknown.

This rearrangement joins TRBV4-3 to TRBJ2-1; D not resolved. The material was PBMCs from blood, obtained more than 4 days after vaccination. This sequence was found in a man aged 50-60 years who received an inactivated influenza vaccine. CDR3 DNA sequence: TGCGCCAGCAGCCAAGATGGTAGCTGGACCTACAATGAGCAGTTCTTC. Translating gives CASSQDGSWTYNEQFF.